The 27 T cell receptor beta chains below come from one sample, sequenced in a study of blood T cell repertoires in COVID-19. The table came from immunoSEQ multiplex PCR; TCRdb's copy has only in-frame clones and leaves some out. Among tens of thousands of clones listed, around four fifths were seen once. The sequenced sample was peripheral blood. The receptors were gathered from a man in his 70s with acute or convalescent COVID-19.

This clone has just one count. This sample also contains other DNA sequences that code for the same CDR3. The V call is TRBV19, the J call TRBJ1-4; D uncertain. This CDR3 region has 14 residues. Germline CDR1 is LNHDA and CDR2 is SQIVND (reference sequence). Trimming pared 3 bases from V and 5 bases from J, leaving 10 bases between. CDR3 in amino acids: CASSMGRLNEKLFF. CDR3 coding DNA: TGTGCCAGTAGTATGGGCAGGCTCAATGAAAAACTGTTTTTT.

This clone was counted a few times. The V and J genes are TRBV3-1 (or the pseudogene TRBV3-2) and TRBJ2-7; no definite D call. Per the germline V gene, CDR1 is LGHDT and CDR2 is YNNKEL (reference sequence). This CDR3 spans 12 amino acids. V was clipped by 3 bases and J by 3 bases, with 6 bases between them. The CDR3 coding sequence is TGTGCCAGCAGCCATGGGCTCTACGAGCAGTACTTC. Translation gives CASSHGLYEQYF.

The V call is TRBV2, the J call TRBJ1-2; 7 nucleotides align to TRBD1. The CDR3 runs to 15 residues. Germline V CDR1 and CDR2: SNHLY, FYNNEI. The V segment lost 4 bases and the J segment 5 bases; nucleotides outside the gene matches: 10. CDR3 region: CASSARQGSGYGYTF. Written as DNA, the CDR3 is TGTGCCAGCAGTGCGAGACAGGGATCAGGGTATGGCTACACCTTC.

This clone was seen a handful of times. V is TRBV5-1 and J is TRBJ2-7, with 7 nucleotides matching TRBD2. With V trimmed by 4 bases and J by 3 bases, 10 bases remained unmatched. The CDR3 sequence is 15 residues long. Germline V lookup: CDR1 SGHRS, CDR2 YFSETQ. CDR3 sequence reads: CASSAETAGIYEQYF. CDR3 sequence (DNA): TGCGCCAGCAGCGCGGAGACAGCGGGAATCTACGAGCAGTACTTC.

Here the CDR3 reads CASSDGTGNGYTF. The CDR3 DNA reads as TGTGCCAGCAGCGACGGGACAGGGAATGGCTACACCTTC. V usage is TRBV7-2 and J usage is TRBJ1-2; 9 bases agree with TRBD1. CDR1 and CDR2 (germline): SGHTA, FQGNSA. CDR3 length equals 13 residues. V lost 5 bases and J lost 6; bases outside the gene matches: 4.

This clone occurred a few times. J is TRBJ2-7 and V is TRBV4-1; 7 nucleotides line up with TRBD1. With V trimmed by 0 bases and J by 3 bases, 5 bases remained unmatched. The CDR3 length is 15 residues. From germline, CDR1 is MGHRA and CDR2 YSYEKL. In DNA, the CDR3 is TGCGCCAGCAGCCAAGATGCACAGGGGCTCTACGAGCAGTACTTC. Translation gives CASSQDAQGLYEQYF.

The chain employs TRBV6-4 and TRBJ2-5; possibly TRBD1 for D (6 bases). Trimming stripped 8 bases from V and 5 bases from J, with 18 bases between. Germline V gene sequence: CDR1 MRHNA, CDR2 SNTAGT. The CDR3 totals 14 residues. The CDR3: CASPSRGLWETQYF. The CDR3 region has the DNA TGTGCCAGCCCCTCCAGGGGTTTATGGGAGACCCAGTACTTC.

The rearrangement links TRBV20-1 to TRBJ1-1; D is unresolved. The V end was cut by 3 bases, the J end by 1 base, with 9 bases between. Germline V gives CDR1 DFQATT, CDR2 SNEGSKA (reference sequence). The length of the CDR3 is 13 residues. CDR3 sequence reads: CSASKTGNTEAFF. In DNA, the CDR3 is TGCAGTGCTAGTAAGACGGGGAACACTGAAGCTTTCTTT.

The V call is TRBV3-1 (or the pseudogene TRBV3-2), the J call TRBJ1-4; D is unclear. Trimming pared 2 bases from V and 4 bases from J, leaving 11 bases between. The CDR3 has 15 residues. Germline assignment: CDR1 LGHDT and CDR2 YNNKEL (reference sequence). CDR3 nucleotide sequence: TGTGCCAGCAGCCAACGTGGGCAGGATAATGAAAAACTGTTTTTT. Translating gives CASSQRGQDNEKLFF.

The gene calls are TRBV10-2 and TRBJ2-3; 9 nucleotides line up with TRBD2. The germline CDR1 and CDR2 sequences are WSHSY and SAAADI. The CDR3 length is 15 residues. With V trimmed by 2 bases and J by 5 bases, 5 bases remained unmatched. The CDR3 sequence: CASSERRGGKDTQYF. The CDR3 coding sequence is TGCGCCAGCAGTGAGCGGCGGGGGGGCAAAGATACGCAGTATTTT.

V is TRBV6-1 and J is TRBJ2-5; D perhaps matches TRBD1 (6 bases). This CDR3 region has 14 residues. Germline V lookup: CDR1 MNHNS, CDR2 SASEGT. Trimming removed 5 bases at V and 2 bases at J, with 12 bases between. CDR3 region: CASSQTGTQETQYF. The CDR3 bases are TGTGCCAGCAGTCAGACAGGAACTCAAGAGACCCAGTACTTC.

The V and J genes are TRBV24-1 and TRBJ2-5; D might be TRBD2 (7 bases). The CDR3 sequence is 15 residues long. Germline-derived CDR1 and CDR2 are KGHDR and SFDVKD. Trimming pared 2 bases from V and 5 bases from J, leaving 14 bases between. CDR3 protein: CATSDSRGGGETQYF. CDR3 sequence (DNA): TGTGCCACCAGTGATTCCCGGGGAGGGGGGGAGACCCAGTACTTC.

V usage is TRBV6-1 and J usage is TRBJ2-7; TRBD2 agrees at 13 bases. Per the germline V gene, CDR1 is MNHNS and CDR2 is SASEGT. V was clipped by 4 bases and J by 3 bases; unmatched bases: 6. The CDR3 covers 16 residues. Written as DNA, the CDR3 is TGTGCCAGCAGTGGGTCCCGACTAGCGGGGGGCTACGAGCAGTACTTC. Translated: CASSGSRLAGGYEQYF.

The chain combines TRBV9 with TRBJ2-7; 10 nucleotides match TRBD1. CDR1 is SGDLS and CDR2 is YYNGEE in the germline V gene. This CDR3 is built from 15 residues. The junction had 9 bases not matched to a gene; V was cut back by 4 bases and J by 5 bases. CDR3: CASSPDRGPSNEQYF. The CDR3 coding sequence is TGTGCCAGCAGCCCCGACAGGGGGCCTTCAAACGAGCAGTACTTC.

V is TRBV7-3 and J is TRBJ2-1; 12 nucleotides line up with TRBD2. Trimming took 4 bases from V and 13 from J; bases not matched to a gene: 14. This CDR3 region has 16 residues. Germline lookup yields CDR1 SGHTA and CDR2 FQGTGA. CDR3 region: CASSSTPLAGGQPQFF. CDR3 nucleotide sequence: TGTGCCAGCAGCTCGACCCCACTAGCGGGGGGTCAACCTCAGTTCTTC.

This clone was counted a single time. The V call is TRBV2, the J call TRBJ1-1; D ambiguous. The CDR3 runs 13 residues. The V end was cut by 5 bases, the J end by 0 bases, with 7 bases between. CDR1 and CDR2 from the germline V gene are SNHLY and FYNNEI. This CDR3 is CASSPQLNTEAFF. The CDR3, as DNA: TGTGCCAGCAGTCCACAGCTGAACACTGAAGCTTTCTTT.

This clone was found once. V is TRBV5-1 and J is TRBJ2-7; tentatively, D is TRBD1 (6 bases). The CDR3 runs to 16 residues. V gave up 4 bases and J gave up 6 bases, with 23 bases separating them. Germline V lookup: CDR1 SGHRS, CDR2 YFSETQ. For the CDR3, the DNA is TGCGCCAGCAGCCCGGGACATTACAGTGAGGGTCTCGAGCAGTACTTC. This gives the protein CASSPGHYSEGLEQYF.

V and J are TRBV11-3 and TRBJ2-5; 7 positions match TRBD2. Germline CDR1 reads SGHNT; CDR2 reads YENEEA. The length of the CDR3 is 16 residues. V shed 2 bases and J 5 bases; nucleotides not matched to a gene: 11. Here the CDR3 DNA reads TGTGCCAGCAGCTTACCCTCCAGAGGGCGGGAGGAGACCCAGTACTTC. Translation: CASSLPSRGREETQYF.

J is TRBJ2-3 and V is TRBV9, with no clear D. V was pared by 7 bases and J by 0 bases, with 12 bases between. Germline-derived CDR1 and CDR2 are SGDLS and YYNGEE. CDR3 length equals 14 residues. CDR3 DNA: TGTGCCAGCGCCTCGACTGGCAGCACAGATACGCAGTATTTT. Translated: CASASTGSTDTQYF.

The chain is built from TRBV28 and TRBJ2-5; 9 nucleotides agree with TRBD2. V was clipped by 5 bases and J by 4 bases; unmatched bases: 8. In germline, CDR1 is MDHEN, CDR2 SYDVKM. The CDR3 loop spans 15 amino acids. The DNA of the CDR3 is TGTGCCAGCAGTCTGGGGACTAGCATCAGAGAGACCCAGTACTTC. Translation: CASSLGTSIRETQYF.

The count of this clone is one. The chain uses TRBV6-5 and TRBJ2-7, with D perhaps TRBD1 (6 bases). The CDR3 sequence is 14 residues long. Trimming left V 8 bases short and J 0 bases short, with 14 bases between. Per germline, CDR1 MNHEY and CDR2 SVGAGI. CDR3 bases: TGTGCCAGCCGGCCCGTGGGGGCCTCCTACGAGCAGTACTTC. Amino acids: CASRPVGASYEQYF.

The chain is built from TRBV2 and TRBJ2-5, with a tentative D call TRBD2 (5 bases). Germline-derived CDR1 and CDR2 are SNHLY and FYNNEI. CDR3 size: 14 residues. Trimming stripped 7 bases from V and 5 bases from J, with 17 bases between. DNA for the CDR3: TGTGCCAGCACAGGAACGTCGGGGATGGAGACCCAGTACTTC. Residues: CASTGTSGMETQYF.

CDR3 protein: CASSRETQETQYF. CDR3 nucleotide sequence: TGCGCCAGCAGCCGTGAGACACAAGAGACCCAGTACTTC. V is TRBV5-1 and J is TRBJ2-5; D gene unclear. V was trimmed by 4 bases and J by 2 bases, leaving 9 bases between them. CDR1 and CDR2 from the germline V gene are SGHRS and YFSETQ. The CDR3 has 13 amino acids.

This clone was counted a single time. The chain uses TRBV28 and TRBJ2-7; 7 positions match TRBD1. The germline V gene has CDR1 MDHEN and CDR2 SYDVKM. V gave up 6 bases and J gave up 1 base; unmatched junction bases: 3. The CDR3 totals 13 residues. As DNA, the CDR3 is TGTGCCAGCAGCAGGGACAGTTCCTACGAGCAGTACTTC. It translates to CASSRDSSYEQYF. The whole variable domain, filled in from reference TRBV28 and TRBJ2-7, reads DVKVTQSSRYLVKRTGEKVFLECVQDMDHENMFWYRQDPGLGLRLIYFSYDVKMKEKGDIPEGYSVSREKKERFSLILESASTNQTSMYLCASSRDSSYEQYFGPGTRLTVT.

The chain uses TRBV6-5 and TRBJ2-2, with TRBD1 matching over 8 bases. CDR1 and CDR2 from the germline V gene are MNHEY and SVGAGI. The CDR3 contains 14 residues. V was pared by 5 bases and J by 5 bases, with 4 bases of the junction left unmatched. CDR3 sequence (DNA): TGTGCCAGCAGTCCCGGACAGGGAACCGGGGAGCTGTTTTTT. Protein: CASSPGQGTGELFF.

The rearrangement joins TRBV2 to TRBJ1-6; D ambiguous. V was pared by 4 bases and J by 1 base, with 8 bases between. The CDR3 runs 15 residues. The V gene's germline CDR1 is SNHLY and CDR2 FYNNEI. CDR3 amino acids: CASSVSGSYNSPLHF. The CDR3 bases are TGTGCCAGCAGTGTCTCGGGGTCCTATAATTCACCCCTCCACTTT.

The chain carries TRBV6-1 and TRBJ1-2; D unresolved. The CDR3 is 17 residues long. V dropped 3 bases and J dropped 0 bases, with 17 bases sitting between them. The V gene's germline CDR1 is MNHNS and CDR2 SASEGT. This CDR3 is CASSDHTRGKANYGYTF. As DNA, the CDR3 is TGTGCCAGCAGTGACCACACTCGGGGAAAAGCTAACTATGGCTACACCTTC.